The entry that follows covers one T cell receptor (beta chain) sequence. Its antigen is still unknown. CDR1 is SEHNR and CDR2 is FQNEAQ in the germline V gene (reference sequence). The germline V and J ends were trimmed by 5 bases and 6 bases, with 11 bases remaining between them. The CDR3 is 12 amino acids. The data are from a study of breast tumors, draining lymph nodes, adjacent tissues. Study conclusions and caveats: Compared with basal-like, luminal-like tumors shared significantly more repertoire with nontumor tissue. Data only fit, rather than demonstrated, lymph node origin of most tumor T cells. Tumor TCR diversity was below lymph nodes but above nontumor tissue.

TCRdb ran MiXCR on the multiplex PCR reads and lists one entry per CDR3 protein. The table includes tens of thousands of distinct CDR3 sequences, roughly three quarters detected once. This chain connects TRBV7-9 to TRBJ2-7, with D uncertain. The sample consisted of tumor-adjacent breast tissue. The clonotype was recovered from a female donor with breast cancer. Some clones in this sample may be carry-over from other donors' samples. CDR3 region: CASSPRVSEQYF. CDR3 in DNA: TGTGCCAGCAGCCCCCGGGTCAGCGAGCAGTACTTC. Together with reference TRBV7-9 and TRBJ2-7, the CDR3 gives the full variable domain: DTGVSQNPRHKITKRGQNVTFRCDPISEHNRLYWYRQTLGQGPEFLTYFQNEAQLEKSRLLSDRFSAERPKGSFSTLEIQRTEQGDSAMYLCASSPRVSEQYFGPGTRLTVT.